This entry lists 20 T cell receptor beta chains sequenced from one sample in a study of vaccination and CD4 T cells after COVID-19. As for treatment: approximately nine-day PBMC culture with coronavirus spike peptide pools or control peptides (ViraFEST assay). Scientists ran DNA taken from cultured CD4+ T cells through the Oncomine TCR Beta short-read assay for sequencing. TCRdb re-called the PCR reads with MiXCR, one entry per CDR3 protein. Of 15,000 or so distinct CDR3 sequences detected, approximately 70% appear once; the ten largest clones hold roughly a sixth. For these TCRs, the target antigens are not known. Sequencing was carried out using CD4+ T cells from blood, cultured in vitro. All receptors derive from a human donor who had recovered from COVID-19.

Only a few counts were recorded for this clonotype. The gene calls are TRBV19 and TRBJ2-2, with D unresolved. The CDR3 covers 14 residues. V shed 5 bases and J shed 2 bases, with 9 bases lying between them. CDR1 is LNHDA, CDR2 SQIVND, per germline (reference sequence). CDR3 loop: CASSWQSNTGELFF. CDR3 coding DNA: TGTGCCAGTAGTTGGCAGTCCAACACCGGGGAGCTGTTTTTT.

The rearrangement uses TRBV2 and TRBJ1-1; D is unresolved. V shed 3 bases and J shed 7 bases, with 15 bases lying between them. Germline CDR1 reads SNHLY; CDR2 reads FYNNEI. This CDR3 comprises 14 residues. The CDR3 DNA reads as TGTGCCAGCAGTGATGTTGGCCCCGCCGATGAAGCTTTCTTT. Protein: CASSDVGPADEAFF.

This rearrangement joins TRBV15 to TRBJ2-5, with TRBD2 identical over 9 bases. CDR1 is LNHNV, CDR2 YYDKDF, per germline (reference sequence). V lost 8 bases and J lost 5; bases outside the gene matches: 9. The CDR3 has 14 amino acids. The CDR3 DNA sequence: TGTGCCACCGAGATAGGCGGGAGGGCGGAGACCCAGTACTTC. Translation gives CATEIGGRAETQYF.

Only a few counts were recorded for this clonotype. J is TRBJ1-2 and V is TRBV7-2; 9 nucleotides agree with TRBD1. Germline values: CDR1 SGHTA, CDR2 FQGNSA. V lost 4 bases to trimming and J lost 8 bases; unmatched junction nucleotides: 5. There are 13 residues in the CDR3. The CDR3 DNA is TGTGCCAGCAGCTGGGACAGGGATCGGGGCTACACCTTC. Amino acids: CASSWDRDRGYTF.

V usage is TRBV11-3 and J usage is TRBJ2-2; 9 bases line up with TRBD2. Germline V gene data show CDR1 as SGHNT and CDR2 as YENEEA. CDR3 size: 15 residues. With V trimmed by 6 bases and J by 5 bases, 7 bases remained unmatched. The CDR3 protein is CASSSGGIPTGELFF. As DNA, the CDR3 is TGTGCCAGCAGTAGCGGGGGTATCCCGACCGGGGAGCTGTTTTTT.

This clonotype was picked up one time. The V gene is TRBV20-1, the J gene TRBJ1-6; 10 nucleotides agree with TRBD1. Germline V gene data show CDR1 as DFQATT and CDR2 as SNEGSKA (reference sequence). The CDR3 is 16 residues long. V dropped 0 bases and J dropped 9; count of bases not matched to a gene: 8. CDR3 region: CSARDRTGGFISPLHF. The CDR3 bases are TGCAGTGCTAGAGATAGGACAGGGGGGTTTATTTCACCCCTCCACTTT.

This clonotype has just a few counts. The chain carries TRBV19 and TRBJ1-1; D is uncertain. The CDR3 is made up of 17 amino acids. Germline CDR1 and CDR2: LNHDA and SQIVND (reference sequence). Between the trimmed V and J ends, which lost 5 bases and 1 base, there was a span of 20 bases. This CDR3 reads CASSSSGSQASNTEAFF. The CDR3 nucleotides read TGTGCCAGTAGTTCTAGCGGAAGTCAGGCGTCGAACACTGAAGCTTTCTTT.

This chain links TRBV5-8 with TRBJ1-4; no reliable D call. Germline values: CDR1 SGHTS, CDR2 YDEGEE. The CDR3 is 15 amino acids. Trimming took off 4 bases at V and 6 bases at J, with 16 bases between the two ends. CDR3 bases: TGTGCCAGCAGCCCTCGGACGGCCCCGGATGAAAAACTGTTTTTT. This codes for CASSPRTAPDEKLFF.

The V and J genes are TRBV27 and TRBJ1-1; D gene unclear. V was trimmed by 9 bases and J by 2 bases, leaving 4 bases between them. The germline V gene encodes CDR1 MNHEY and CDR2 SMNVEV (reference sequence). This CDR3 comprises 10 residues. The CDR3, as DNA: TGTGCCAGGGGAAACACTGAAGCTTTCTTT. Translating it yields CARGNTEAFF.

The sample holds a few counts of this clonotype. V gene TRBV5-3 combines with J gene TRBJ1-5, with D maybe TRBD1 (5 bases). TRBV5-3 carries the ORF label, with uncertain function. The length of the CDR3 is 15 residues. The V gene lost 0 bases and the J gene lost 1 base, with 8 bases spanning the gap. CDR3 nucleotides: TGTGCCAGAAGCTTGGGGACAACGAGCAATCAGCCCCAGCATTTT. This codes for CARSLGTTSNQPQHF.

This clonotype was detected once. CDR3 residues: CASSLPSGMNEKLFF. In nucleotides, the CDR3 is TGTGCCAGCAGCTTACCTTCGGGGATGAATGAAAAACTGTTTTTT. V gene TRBV7-9 combines with J gene TRBJ1-4; D unclear. Germline values: CDR1 SEHNR, CDR2 FQNEAQ (reference sequence). V lost 2 bases to trimming and J lost 5 bases, with 12 bases between them. The CDR3 loop spans 15 amino acids.

This chain connects TRBV20-1 to TRBJ2-7; D may be TRBD1 or TRBD2 (5 bases each). Germline CDR1 reads DFQATT; CDR2 reads SNEGSKA (reference sequence). CDR3 length: 12 residues. Trimming removed 6 bases at V and 0 bases at J, with 9 bases between. This CDR3 is CSATGTSYEQYF. As DNA, the CDR3 is TGCAGTGCAACCGGGACCTCCTACGAGCAGTACTTC.

The rearrangement uses TRBV28 and TRBJ1-2, with 8 bases identical to TRBD1. Unmatched junction bases numbered 6, after V lost 4 bases and J lost 2 bases. CDR1 and CDR2 from the germline V gene are MDHEN and SYDVKM. The CDR3 spans 15 residues. CDR3 DNA: TGTGCCAGCAGTTACCAGGACAGGGTAAACTATGGCTACACCTTC. It yields the protein CASSYQDRVNYGYTF.

This chain uses TRBV24-1 with TRBJ2-1; D gene uncertain. Germline-derived CDR1 and CDR2 are KGHDR and SFDVKD. The CDR3 spans 15 residues. V dropped 3 bases and J dropped 6 bases, with 14 bases sitting between them. This CDR3 is CATSDPKLGGNEQFF. The CDR3 bases are TGTGCCACCAGTGATCCCAAGTTGGGCGGCAATGAGCAGTTCTTC.

V usage is TRBV30 and J usage is TRBJ2-5, with D possibly called TRBD1 or TRBD2 (5 bases each). V lost 1 base to trimming and J lost 5 bases, with 5 bases between them. The CDR3 loop spans 11 amino acids. CDR1 is GTSNPN and CDR2 is SVGIG in the germline V gene (reference sequence). CDR3 DNA: TGTGCCTGGAGTGGGGGGGAGACCCAGTACTTC. Translation gives CAWSGGETQYF.

The chain joins TRBV27 to TRBJ1-2; no firm D call. Germline lookup yields CDR1 MNHEY and CDR2 SMNVEV (reference sequence). This CDR3 contains 13 residues. Trimming shortened V by 3 bases and J by 4 bases, and 9 bases separated the two germline ends. The chain's CDR3 is CASSFGDSYGYTF. The CDR3 nucleotides are TGTGCCAGCAGTTTTGGGGATAGCTATGGCTACACCTTC.

The genes are TRBV19 and TRBJ1-5; D is unresolved. V was cut by 3 bases and J by 6 bases, with 9 bases left in between. CDR3 length: 13 residues. Germline V gene lookup returns CDR1 LNHDA and CDR2 SQIVND (reference sequence). CDR3 sequence reads: CASSMSGVQPQHF. The CDR3 DNA is TGTGCCAGTAGTATGAGTGGGGTTCAGCCCCAGCATTTT.

The chain has TRBV20-1 and TRBJ2-5; D gene unclear. V lost 3 bases and J lost 4, with 6 bases in between. The CDR3 totals 11 residues. Germline V gene data show CDR1 as DFQATT and CDR2 as SNEGSKA (reference sequence). The CDR3 DNA reads as TGCAGTGCTAGGAGAGGAGAGACCCAGTACTTC. It translates to CSARRGETQYF.

This clonotype has just one count. The CDR3, as DNA: TGTGCCAGCAGTGAAGGACTCCAGGGGGAGACCCAGTACTTC. This gives the protein CASSEGLQGETQYF. The chain joins TRBV6-1 to TRBJ2-5, with D maybe TRBD1 (6 bases). V was pared by 1 base and J by 5 bases, with 11 bases between. The CDR3 is 14 residues long. Germline V gene lookup returns CDR1 MNHNS and CDR2 SASEGT.

The chain recombines TRBV7-8 with TRBJ1-5; maybe TRBD1 (5 bases). V dropped 4 bases and J dropped 2 bases, with 21 bases sitting between them. The CDR3 covers 18 residues. Germline CDR1 SGHVS, CDR2 FQNEAQ. The CDR3 protein is CASSSPSRRGSGNQPQHF. In nucleotides, the CDR3 is TGTGCCAGCAGCTCCCCATCCAGGCGGGGGTCGGGCAATCAGCCCCAGCATTTT.